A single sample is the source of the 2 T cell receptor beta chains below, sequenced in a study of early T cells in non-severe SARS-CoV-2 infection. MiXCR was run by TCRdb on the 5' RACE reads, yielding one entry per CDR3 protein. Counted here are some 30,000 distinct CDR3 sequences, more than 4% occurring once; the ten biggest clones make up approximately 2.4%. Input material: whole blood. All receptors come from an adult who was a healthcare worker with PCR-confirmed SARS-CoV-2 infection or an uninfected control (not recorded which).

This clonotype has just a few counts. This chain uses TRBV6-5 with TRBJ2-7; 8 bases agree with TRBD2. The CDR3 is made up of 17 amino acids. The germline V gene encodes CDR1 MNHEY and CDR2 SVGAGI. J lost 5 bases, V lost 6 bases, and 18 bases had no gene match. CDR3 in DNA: TGTGCCAGCAGGCCCGCCCCCTACCCGGGAGGGATCGACGAGCAGTACTTC. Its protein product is CASRPAPYPGGIDEQYF.

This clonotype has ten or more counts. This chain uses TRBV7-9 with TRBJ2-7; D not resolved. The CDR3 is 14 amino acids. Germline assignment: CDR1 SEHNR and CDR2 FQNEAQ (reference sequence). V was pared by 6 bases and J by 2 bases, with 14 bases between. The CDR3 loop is CASSFSALTYEQYF. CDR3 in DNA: TGTGCCAGCAGTTTCTCGGCTCTTACCTACGAGCAGTACTTC. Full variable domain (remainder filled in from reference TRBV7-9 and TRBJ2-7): DTGVSQNPRHKITKRGQNVTFRCDPISEHNRLYWYRQTLGQGPEFLTYFQNEAQLEKSRLLSDRFSAERPKGSFSTLEIQRTEQGDSAMYLCASSFSALTYEQYFGPGTRLTVT.